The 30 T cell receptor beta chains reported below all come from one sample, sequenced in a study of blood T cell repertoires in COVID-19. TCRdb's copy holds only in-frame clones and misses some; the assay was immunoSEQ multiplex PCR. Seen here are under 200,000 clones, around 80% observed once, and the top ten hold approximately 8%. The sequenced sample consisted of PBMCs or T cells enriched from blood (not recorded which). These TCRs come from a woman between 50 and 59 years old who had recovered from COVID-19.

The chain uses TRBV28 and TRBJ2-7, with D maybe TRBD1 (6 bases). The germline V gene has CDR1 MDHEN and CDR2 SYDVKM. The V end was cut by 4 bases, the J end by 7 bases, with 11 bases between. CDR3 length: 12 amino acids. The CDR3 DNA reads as TGTGCCAGCAGTTCCCAGGGGTGGGAGCAGTACTTC. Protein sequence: CASSSQGWEQYF.

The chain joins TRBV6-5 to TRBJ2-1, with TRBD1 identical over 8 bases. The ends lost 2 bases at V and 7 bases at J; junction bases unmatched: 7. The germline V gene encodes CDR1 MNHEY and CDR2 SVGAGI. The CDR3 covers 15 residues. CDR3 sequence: CASSYPRTGKNEQFF. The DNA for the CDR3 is TGTGCCAGCAGTTACCCGCGGACAGGGAAGAATGAGCAGTTCTTC.

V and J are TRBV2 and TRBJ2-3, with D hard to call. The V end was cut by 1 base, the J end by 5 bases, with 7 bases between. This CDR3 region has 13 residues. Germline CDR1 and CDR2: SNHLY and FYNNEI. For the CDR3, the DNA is TGTGCCAGCAGTGAAGGTCGGGTAGATACGCAGTATTTT. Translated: CASSEGRVDTQYF.

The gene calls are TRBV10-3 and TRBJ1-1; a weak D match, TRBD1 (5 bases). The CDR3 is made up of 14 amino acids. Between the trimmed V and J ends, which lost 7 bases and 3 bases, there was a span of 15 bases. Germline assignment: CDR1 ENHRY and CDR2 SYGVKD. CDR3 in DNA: TGTGCCATCAAGATCAGGGAATCAGACACTGAAGCTTTCTTT. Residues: CAIKIRESDTEAFF.

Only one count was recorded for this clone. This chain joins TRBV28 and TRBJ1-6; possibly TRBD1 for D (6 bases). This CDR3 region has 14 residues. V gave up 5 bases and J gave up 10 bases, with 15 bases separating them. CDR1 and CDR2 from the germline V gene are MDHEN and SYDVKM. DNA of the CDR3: TGTGCCAGCAGTCCCACAGGGAATTGGTCACCCCTCCACTTT. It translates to CASSPTGNWSPLHF.

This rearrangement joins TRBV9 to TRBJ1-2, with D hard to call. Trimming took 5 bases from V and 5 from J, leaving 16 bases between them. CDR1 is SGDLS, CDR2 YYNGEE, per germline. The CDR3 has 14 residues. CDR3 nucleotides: TGTGCCAGCAGTCAGGAGGACCTTCTTTATGGCTACACCTTC. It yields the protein CASSQEDLLYGYTF. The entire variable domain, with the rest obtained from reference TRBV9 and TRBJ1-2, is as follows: DSGVTQTPKHLITATGQRVTLRCSPRSGDLSVYWYQQSLDQGLQFLIQYYNGEERAKGNILERFSAQQFPDLHSELNLSSLELGDSALYFCASSQEDLLYGYTFGSGTRLTVV.

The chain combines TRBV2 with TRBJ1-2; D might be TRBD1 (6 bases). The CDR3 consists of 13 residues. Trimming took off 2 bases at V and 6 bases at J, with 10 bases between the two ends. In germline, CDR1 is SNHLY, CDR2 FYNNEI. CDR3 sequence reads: CASSEQGKDGYTF. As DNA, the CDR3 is TGTGCCAGCAGTGAACAGGGGAAGGATGGCTACACCTTC.

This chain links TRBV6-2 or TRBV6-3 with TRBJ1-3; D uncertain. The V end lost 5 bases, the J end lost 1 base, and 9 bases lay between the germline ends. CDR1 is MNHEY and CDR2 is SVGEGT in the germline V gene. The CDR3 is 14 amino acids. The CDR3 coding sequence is TGTGCCAGCAGTCCCACGGGATCTGGAAACACCATATATTTT. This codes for CASSPTGSGNTIYF.

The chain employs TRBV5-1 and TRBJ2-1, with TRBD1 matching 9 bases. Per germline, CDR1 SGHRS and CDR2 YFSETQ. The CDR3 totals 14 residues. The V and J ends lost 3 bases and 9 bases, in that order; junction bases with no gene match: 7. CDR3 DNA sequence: TGCGCCAGCAGCTACCCGGGACAGGGAAGTGAGCAGTTCTTC. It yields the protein CASSYPGQGSEQFF.

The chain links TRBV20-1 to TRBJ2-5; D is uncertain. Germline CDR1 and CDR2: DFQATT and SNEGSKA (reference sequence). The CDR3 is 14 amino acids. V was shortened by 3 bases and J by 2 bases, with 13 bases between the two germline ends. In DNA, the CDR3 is TGCAGTGCTAGTCCGGGTTTTGGTCAAGAGACCCAGTACTTC. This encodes CSASPGFGQETQYF.

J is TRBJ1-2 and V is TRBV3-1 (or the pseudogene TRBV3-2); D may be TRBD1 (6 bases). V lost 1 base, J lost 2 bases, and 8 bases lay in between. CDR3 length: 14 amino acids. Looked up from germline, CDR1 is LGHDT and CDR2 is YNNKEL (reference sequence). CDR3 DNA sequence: TGTGCCAGCAGCCAAGGCAGGGGAAACTATGGCTACACCTTC. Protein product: CASSQGRGNYGYTF.

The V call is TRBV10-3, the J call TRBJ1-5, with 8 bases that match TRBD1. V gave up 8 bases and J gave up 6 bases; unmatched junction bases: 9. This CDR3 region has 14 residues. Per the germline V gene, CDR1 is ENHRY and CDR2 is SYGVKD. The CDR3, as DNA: TGTGCCATCGCTGGACAGGGCCAAGGTCAGCCCCAGCATTTT. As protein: CAIAGQGQGQPQHF.

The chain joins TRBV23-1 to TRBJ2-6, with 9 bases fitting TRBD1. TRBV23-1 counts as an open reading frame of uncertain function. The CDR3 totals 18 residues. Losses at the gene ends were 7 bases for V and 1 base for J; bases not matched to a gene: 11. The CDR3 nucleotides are TGCGCCAGCACCATCCGCCGGGACAGGGCTTCTGGGGCCAACGTCCTGACTTTC. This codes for CASTIRRDRASGANVLTF.

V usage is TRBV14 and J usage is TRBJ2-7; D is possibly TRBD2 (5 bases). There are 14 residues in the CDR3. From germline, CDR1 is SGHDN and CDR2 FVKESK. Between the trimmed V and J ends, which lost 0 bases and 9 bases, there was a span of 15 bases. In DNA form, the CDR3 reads TGTGCCAGCAGCCAAGATTATTCGTTAGCGCCGCAGTACTTC. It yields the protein CASSQDYSLAPQYF.

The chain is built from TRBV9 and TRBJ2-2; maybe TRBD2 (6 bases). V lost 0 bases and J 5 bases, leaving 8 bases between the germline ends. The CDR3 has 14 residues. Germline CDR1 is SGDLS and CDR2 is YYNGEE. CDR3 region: CASSVAGSTGELFF. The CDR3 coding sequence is TGTGCCAGCAGCGTAGCCGGGAGTACCGGGGAGCTGTTTTTT.

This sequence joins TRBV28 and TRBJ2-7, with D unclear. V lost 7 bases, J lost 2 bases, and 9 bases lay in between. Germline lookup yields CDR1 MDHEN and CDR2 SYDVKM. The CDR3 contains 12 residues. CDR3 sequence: CASTSQPYEQYF. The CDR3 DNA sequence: TGTGCCAGCACTAGTCAACCCTACGAGCAGTACTTC.

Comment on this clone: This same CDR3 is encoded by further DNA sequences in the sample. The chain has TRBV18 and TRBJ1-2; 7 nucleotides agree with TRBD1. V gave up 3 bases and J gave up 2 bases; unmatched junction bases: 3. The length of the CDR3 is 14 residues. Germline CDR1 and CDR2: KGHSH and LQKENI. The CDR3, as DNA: TGTGCCAGCTCACCCGGGGGACAGAACTATGGCTACACCTTC. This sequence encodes CASSPGGQNYGYTF. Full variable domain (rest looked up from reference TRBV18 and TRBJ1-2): NAGVMQNPRHLVRRRGQEARLRCSPMKGHSHVYWYRQLPEEGLKFMVYLQKENIIDESGMPKERFSAEFPKEGPSILRIQQVVRGDSAAYFCASSPGGQNYGYTFGSGTRLTVV.

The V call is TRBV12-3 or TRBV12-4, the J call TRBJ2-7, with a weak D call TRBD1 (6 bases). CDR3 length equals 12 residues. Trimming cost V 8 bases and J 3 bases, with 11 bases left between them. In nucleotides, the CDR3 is TGTGCCAGCCCCCTAGGGGGCTACGAGCAGTACTTC. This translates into CASPLGGYEQYF.

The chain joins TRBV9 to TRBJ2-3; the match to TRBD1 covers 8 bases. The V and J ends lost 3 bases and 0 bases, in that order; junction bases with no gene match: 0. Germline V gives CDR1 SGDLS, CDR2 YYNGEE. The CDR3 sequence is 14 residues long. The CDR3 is CASSGQGSTDTQYF. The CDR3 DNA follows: TGTGCCAGCAGCGGACAGGGGAGCACAGATACGCAGTATTTT.

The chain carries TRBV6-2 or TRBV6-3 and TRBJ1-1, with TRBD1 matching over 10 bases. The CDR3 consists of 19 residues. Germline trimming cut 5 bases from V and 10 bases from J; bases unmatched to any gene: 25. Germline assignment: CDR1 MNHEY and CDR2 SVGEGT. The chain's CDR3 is CASSPAADPPRPGQGIAFF. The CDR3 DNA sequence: TGTGCCAGCAGTCCCGCCGCCGACCCGCCCAGACCGGGACAGGGGATAGCTTTCTTT.

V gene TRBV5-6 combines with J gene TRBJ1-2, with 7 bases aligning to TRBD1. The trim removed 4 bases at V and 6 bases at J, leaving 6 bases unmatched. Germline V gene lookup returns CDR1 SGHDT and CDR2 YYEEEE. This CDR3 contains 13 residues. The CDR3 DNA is TGTGCCAGCAGCCTCGGGACAGTTGATGGCTACACCTTC. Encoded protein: CASSLGTVDGYTF. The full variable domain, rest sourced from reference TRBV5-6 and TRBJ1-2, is DAGVTQSPTHLIKTRGQQVTLRCSPKSGHDTVSWYQQALGQGPQFIFQYYEEEERQRGNFPDRFSGHQFPNYSSELNVNALLLGDSALYLCASSLGTVDGYTFGSGTRLTVV.

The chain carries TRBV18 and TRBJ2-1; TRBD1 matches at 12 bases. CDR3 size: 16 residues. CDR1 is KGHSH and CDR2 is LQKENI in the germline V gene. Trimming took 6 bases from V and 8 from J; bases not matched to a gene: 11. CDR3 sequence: CASSPTSGQGAYEQFF. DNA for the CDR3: TGTGCCAGCTCCCCGACGTCGGGACAGGGGGCCTATGAGCAGTTCTTC.

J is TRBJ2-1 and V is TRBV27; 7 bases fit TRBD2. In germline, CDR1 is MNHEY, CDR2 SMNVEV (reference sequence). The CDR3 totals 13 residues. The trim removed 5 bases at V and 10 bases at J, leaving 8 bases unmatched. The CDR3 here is CASSPGTTREQFF. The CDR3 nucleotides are TGTGCCAGCAGTCCCGGGACTACAAGAGAGCAGTTCTTC.

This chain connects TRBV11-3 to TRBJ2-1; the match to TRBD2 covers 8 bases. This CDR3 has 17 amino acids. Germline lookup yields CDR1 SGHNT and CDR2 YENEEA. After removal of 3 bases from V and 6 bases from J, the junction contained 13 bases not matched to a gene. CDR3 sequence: CASSFDSGVLGLNEQFF. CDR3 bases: TGTGCCAGCAGCTTTGATAGCGGGGTATTAGGCCTCAATGAGCAGTTCTTC.

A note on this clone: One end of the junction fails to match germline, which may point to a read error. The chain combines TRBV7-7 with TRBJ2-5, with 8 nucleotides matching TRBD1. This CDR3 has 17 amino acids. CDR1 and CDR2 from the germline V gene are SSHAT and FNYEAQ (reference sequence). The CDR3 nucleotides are TGTGCTAGCAGCCAAATACGCGGGACAGGAGGCCAAGAGACCCAGTACTTC. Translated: CASSQIRGTGGQETQYF.

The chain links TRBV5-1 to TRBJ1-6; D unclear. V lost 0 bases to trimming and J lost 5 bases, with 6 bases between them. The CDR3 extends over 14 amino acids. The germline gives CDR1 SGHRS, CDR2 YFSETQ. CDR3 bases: TGCGCCAGCAGCTTGGCGCAGGATAATTCACCCCTCCACTTT. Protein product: CASSLAQDNSPLHF.

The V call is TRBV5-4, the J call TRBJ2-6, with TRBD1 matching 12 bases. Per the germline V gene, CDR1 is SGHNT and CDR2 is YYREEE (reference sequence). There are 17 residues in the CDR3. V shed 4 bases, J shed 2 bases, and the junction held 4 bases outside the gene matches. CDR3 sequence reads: CASSPGTGGAGANVLTF. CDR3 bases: TGTGCCAGCAGCCCCGGGACAGGGGGCGCTGGGGCCAACGTCCTGACTTTC.

For the CDR3, the DNA is TGTGCCAGCATAACTAGCGGGAGCTCCTACGAGCAGTACTTC. This translates into CASITSGSSYEQYF. This chain joins TRBV28 and TRBJ2-7; TRBD2 matches 11 bases. Germline CDR1 is MDHEN and CDR2 is SYDVKM. This CDR3 has 14 residues. Losses at the gene ends were 7 bases for V and 0 bases for J; bases not matched to a gene: 2.

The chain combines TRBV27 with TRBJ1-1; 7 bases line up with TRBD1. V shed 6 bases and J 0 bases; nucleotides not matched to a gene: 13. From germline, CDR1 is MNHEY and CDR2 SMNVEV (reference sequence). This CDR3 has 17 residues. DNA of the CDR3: TGTGCCAGCAGACAACAGGGGCAGAGGGGGATGAACACTGAAGCTTTCTTT. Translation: CASRQQGQRGMNTEAFF.

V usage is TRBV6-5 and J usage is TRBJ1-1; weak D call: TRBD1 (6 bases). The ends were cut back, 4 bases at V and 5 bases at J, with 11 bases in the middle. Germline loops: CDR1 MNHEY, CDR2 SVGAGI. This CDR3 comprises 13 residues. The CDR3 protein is CASSSRQVTEAFF. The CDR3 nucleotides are TGTGCCAGCAGTTCCAGACAGGTTACTGAAGCTTTCTTT.